This TCR beta chain emerged from a study of blood T cells in healthy people across ages. Together with a sample-barcoded 5' primer, a J-beta primer mix was included in a second PCR lasting 7 to 11 cycles. Each CDR3 protein gets one entry after TCRdb re-called the 5' RACE reads with MiXCR. The repertoire holds approximately 600,000 distinct CDR3 sequences, 58% seen once, with 35% to 40% in the top ten. This clonotype has more than one count but fewer than ten. Its target is unknown. Study results and caveats: In long-lived donors, naive CD4+ cell counts and diversity exceeded those of aged donors. From one million sequenced T cells, diversity estimates were lower bounds. Across the age range, TCR beta diversity per million T cells fell in a roughly linear way. TCR beta diversity correlated strongly with naive T cell percentage.

CDR3 length: 16 residues. V was pared by 2 bases and J by 0 bases, with 13 bases between. Germline V gene lookup returns CDR1 MNHEY and CDR2 SVGAGI. The chain couples TRBV6-5 to TRBJ1-2, with D possibly being TRBD1 (5 bases). The sequence derives from a man in his 60s in good health. The source material was blood. The CDR3 coding sequence is TGTGCCAGCAGTTACAACGGGGGTCGGACTAACTATGGCTACACCTTC. It specifies CASSYNGGRTNYGYTF.